What follows describes a single T cell receptor (beta chain). The antigen is unknown. Participants had chemo-refractory metastatic non-small-cell lung cancer and were treated with focal radiation plus ipilimumab CTLA-4 blockade. This record comes from a study of radiotherapy plus CTLA-4 blockade in lung cancer. Study as a whole: Objective responses occurred in 18% of patients; around 30% had disease control.

Data came from immunoSEQ multiplex PCR; TCRdb stores just in-frame clones and leaves some out. In the table there are some 15,000 clones, around 87% of which are singletons. Overall study findings and caveats: Clones derived from tumor TCRs expanded in blood after radiotherapy plus ipilimumab.

CDR1 is MNHEY and CDR2 is SMNVEV in the germline V gene (reference sequence). V was cut by 5 bases and J by 0 bases, with 11 bases left in between. The CDR3 is made up of 15 amino acids. The sequencing here drew on peripheral blood, taken from a patient treated with radiotherapy plus ipilimumab. The clonotype comes from a human donor with non-small cell lung cancer that progressed on radiotherapy plus ipilimumab. Some clones in this sample may be carry-over from other donors' samples. The chain employs TRBV27 and TRBJ2-1; D may be TRBD1 (5 bases). This chain's CDR3 is CASSQDSISYNEQFF. The CDR3 DNA reads TGTGCCAGCAGTCAAGACAGCATCTCCTACAATGAGCAGTTCTTC.